This T cell receptor beta chain originates from a study of T cells in Graves' hyperthyroidism and ophthalmopathy. The study, taken as a whole, reports: For ophthalmopathy, model prediction preceded onset by a median 6.5 months. Most thyroid-expanded clonotypes above 0.001 were also found in blood.

Ophthalmopathy patients had moderate-to-severe active disease, CAS ≥3, NOSPECS ≥4, and disease duration under 3 months. Diagnostic assessment was based on clinical symptoms, serum thyroxine and TRAb, thyroid ultrasound and orbital computed tomography. Comment on this clonotype: The antigen is undetermined.

With V trimmed by 1 base and J by 3 bases, 12 bases remained unmatched. The CDR3 spans 18 residues. Per germline, CDR1 LNHDA and CDR2 SQIVND (reference sequence). The source material, RNA transcripts, was used to amplify TCR beta CDR3 regions. The primer set for the first-round RT-PCR of the TCR CDR3 was HTBI. TCRdb analysed the multiplex PCR reads with MiXCR anew, one entry per CDR3 protein. The top ten clones hold around 40% of a sample with 300,000 to 400,000 distinct CDR3 sequences, about 18% of them seen once. The material sequenced was blood. V usage is TRBV19 and J usage is TRBJ1-2, with 9 nucleotides matching TRBD1. The TCR was taken from a man aged 18 to 30 with Graves' ophthalmopathy. This CDR3 reads CASSIGRRDRVSDYGYTF. The DNA for the CDR3 is TGTGCCAGTAGTATAGGAAGGAGGGACAGGGTTTCGGACTATGGCTACACCTTC.